This TCR beta chain was captured by sequencing in a study of cytomegalovirus exposure and HLA in healthy donors. Study findings and constraints: Per published reports, the classifier diagnosed cytomegalovirus status with high specificity and sensitivity.

Germline lookup yields CDR1 SGHRS and CDR2 YFSETQ. This CDR3 spans 13 amino acids. Deletions cut 1 base from V and 8 bases from J, with 9 bases between. The study drew the donors from its approximately 130-subject validation cohort, separate from the roughly 670-subject first cohort. A note on this clone: The antigen is undetermined.

Measured with immunoSEQ multiplex PCR; TCRdb has only the in-frame clones, and not every one. The sample yields some 150,000 clones, about 91% seen once. Material: PBMCs. This chain uses TRBV5-1 with TRBJ1-4; no reliable D call. The receptor was derived from a woman between 18 and 29 years old in good health and CMV-seropositive. In DNA, the CDR3 is TGCGCCAGCAGCTTGCGAGGTCAGGAAAAACTGTTTTTT. Protein product: CASSLRGQEKLFF.